These 6 T cell receptor beta chains share one sample of origin, sequenced in a study of identical twins. From the 5' RACE reads, TCRdb called clonotypes with MiXCR, one entry per CDR3 protein. The sample lists 500,000 to 550,000 distinct CDR3 sequences, 20% to 25% occurring once. The sample was also linked to a second study, of yellow fever vaccine responses in identical twins.

Sequencing was carried out using CD4+ T cells sorted from blood. The receptors stem from a young woman in good health.

This clonotype was detected a few times. The V and J genes are TRBV5-1 and TRBJ2-5, with TRBD2 as a possible D gene (5 bases). V lost 0 bases and J lost 2, with 8 bases in between. The CDR3 extends over 14 amino acids. Germline CDR1 reads SGHRS; CDR2 reads YFSETQ. The CDR3 nucleotides are TGCGCCAGCAGCTTGGGAGGGAGACAAGAGACCCAGTACTTC. Translating it yields CASSLGGRQETQYF.

This clonotype was detected ten times or more. Here the CDR3 DNA reads TGTGCCAGCAGCCTGGACCGAATGAACACCGGGGAGCTGTTTTTT. This gives the protein CASSLDRMNTGELFF. This chain connects TRBV6-1 to TRBJ2-2; the D is unclear. Germline V gives CDR1 MNHNS, CDR2 SASEGT. The CDR3 contains 15 residues. V lost 6 bases to trimming and J lost 1 base, with 12 bases between them.

This clonotype was recorded a few times. The chain uses TRBV6-1 and TRBJ2-3, with D possibly matching TRBD1 (5 bases). V was trimmed by 6 bases and J by 4 bases, leaving 14 bases between them. Looked up from germline, CDR1 is MNHNS and CDR2 is SASEGT. This CDR3 is built from 14 residues. The CDR3 DNA is TGTGCCAGCAGCCTAGGGGTTGTGGCAGATACGCAGTATTTT. As protein: CASSLGVVADTQYF.

This clonotype turned up a few times. J is TRBJ2-7 and V is TRBV15; 11 nucleotides agree with TRBD2. The CDR3 is made up of 15 amino acids. J was trimmed by 1 base and V by 1 base; bases with no gene match: 0. Germline V lookup: CDR1 LNHNV, CDR2 YYDKDF (reference sequence). The CDR3 DNA follows: TGTGCCACCAGCAGAGGACTAGCGGGGTCCTACGAGCAGTACTTC. It codes for CATSRGLAGSYEQYF. The variable domain in full, with the rest retrieved from reference TRBV15 and TRBJ2-7, is DAMVIQNPRYQVTQFGKPVTLSCSQTLNHNVMYWYQQKSSQAPKLLFHYYDKDFNNEADTPDNFQSRRPNTSFCFLDIRSPGLGDTAMYLCATSRGLAGSYEQYFGPGTRLTVT.

This clonotype was counted between two and nine times. The J gene is TRBJ2-2, the V gene TRBV6-5; 10 nucleotides align to TRBD2. V shed 0 bases, J shed 3 bases, and the junction held 7 bases outside the gene matches. CDR1 is MNHEY and CDR2 is SVGAGI in the germline V gene. The CDR3 runs 18 residues. The CDR3 loop reads CASSYSTSGPRDTGELFF. In DNA form, the CDR3 reads TGTGCCAGCAGTTACTCGACTAGCGGGCCCCGAGACACCGGGGAGCTGTTTTTT.

This chain connects TRBV24-1 to TRBJ2-7, with D perhaps given as TRBD1 or TRBD2 (5 bases each). The V and J ends lost 0 bases and 0 bases respectively, with 11 bases between them. The germline gives CDR1 KGHDR, CDR2 SFDVKD. CDR3 length: 16 residues. The CDR3 DNA follows: TGTGCCACCAGTGATTTGTGGGACCGAAGCTCCTACGAGCAGTACTTC. Translated: CATSDLWDRSSYEQYF.